The 27 T cell receptor beta chains presented below share a single source sample, sequenced in a study of identical twins. TCRdb ran MiXCR on the 5' RACE reads and lists one entry per CDR3 protein. The sample has 400,000 to 550,000 distinct CDR3 sequences, approximately 25% seen once. Another study also made use of these data, one on T cells expressing NK-cell markers.

The sequencing sample was made of CD4+ T cells sorted from blood. The receptors were gathered from a woman aged 18 to 35 in good health.

This sequence joins TRBV10-3 and TRBJ2-1; TRBD2 agrees at 12 bases. The germline CDR1 and CDR2 sequences are ENHRY and SYGVKD. The ends lost 2 bases at V and 11 bases at J; junction bases unmatched: 7. The CDR3 spans 15 residues. CDR3 bases: TGTGCCATCAGTGAGGGACTAGCGGGGACTCAAAAGCAGTTCTTC. Translating gives CAISEGLAGTQKQFF.

This clonotype was seen only a few times. The chain is built from TRBV12-3 or TRBV12-4 and TRBJ1-2; a possible D gene is TRBD1 (5 bases). V was trimmed by 5 bases and J by 5 bases, leaving 12 bases between them. CDR3 length: 13 residues. The CDR3 region has the DNA TGTGCCAGCAGTCGCGACAGATTATATGGCTACACCTTC. Amino acids: CASSRDRLYGYTF.

This clonotype was counted between two and nine times. The rearrangement uses TRBV7-9 and TRBJ2-2, with 7 bases fitting TRBD1. Germline loops: CDR1 SEHNR, CDR2 FQNEAQ (reference sequence). This CDR3 spans 15 amino acids. With V trimmed by 3 bases and J by 3 bases, 4 bases remained unmatched. This CDR3 reads CASSFWDRDTGELFF. The CDR3 nucleotides are TGTGCCAGCAGCTTTTGGGACAGAGACACCGGGGAGCTGTTTTTT. Together with reference TRBV7-9 and TRBJ2-2, the CDR3 gives the full variable domain: DTGVSQNPRHKITKRGQNVTFRCDPISEHNRLYWYRQTLGQGPEFLTYFQNEAQLEKSRLLSDRFSAERPKGSFSTLEIQRTEQGDSAMYLCASSFWDRDTGELFFGEGSRLTVL.

This clonotype was counted between two and nine times. This chain connects TRBV25-1 to TRBJ2-5; 14 bases are a match to TRBD2. The CDR3 is 16 residues long. Losses at the gene ends were 3 bases for V and 4 bases for J; bases not matched to a gene: 4. The germline V gene encodes CDR1 MGHDK and CDR2 SYGVNS. The CDR3 spells CASSEPGTSGRETQYF. CDR3 DNA sequence: TGTGCCAGCAGTGAGCCCGGGACTAGCGGGAGAGAGACCCAGTACTTC.

The V call is TRBV18, the J call TRBJ1-2; D possibly corresponds to TRBD1 (5 bases). Trimming stripped 5 bases from V and 6 bases from J, with 19 bases between. This CDR3 is built from 15 residues. Germline V lookup: CDR1 KGHSH, CDR2 LQKENI. The CDR3 loop reads CASSSTGPGGDGYTF. Here the CDR3 DNA reads TGTGCCAGCTCATCCACAGGACCCGGAGGGGATGGCTACACCTTC.

The sample holds a few counts of this clonotype. J is TRBJ2-7 and V is TRBV20-1, with D perhaps matching TRBD1 (6 bases). Trimming left V 5 bases short and J 5 bases short, with 16 bases between. From germline, CDR1 is DFQATT and CDR2 SNEGSKA (reference sequence). CDR3 length: 13 amino acids. The CDR3 sequence is CSAENRVFDEQYF. CDR3 nucleotides: TGCAGTGCTGAAAACAGGGTTTTCGACGAGCAGTACTTC.

The genes are TRBV4-3 and TRBJ1-2; D may be TRBD1 (5 bases). CDR1 is LGHNA and CDR2 is YSLEER in the germline V gene. V lost 0 bases to trimming and J lost 6 bases, with 11 bases between them. This CDR3 spans 14 amino acids. CDR3 residues: CASSQDRQLDGYTF. DNA of the CDR3: TGCGCCAGCAGCCAAGATCGACAGTTAGATGGCTACACCTTC.

In this sample, this clonotype turned up a few times. The chain employs TRBV6-2 or TRBV6-3 and TRBJ2-1; weak D call: TRBD1 (6 bases). Germline V gives CDR1 MNHEY, CDR2 SVGEGT. This CDR3 has 14 amino acids. With 7 bases removed from V and 6 bases from J, the gap between germline ends came to 16 bases. The CDR3 nucleotides read TGTGCCAGCACCCTTGACAGGATCCTCAATGAGCAGTTCTTC. Its protein is CASTLDRILNEQFF.

The table lists this clonotype with a few counts. This chain links TRBV20-1 with TRBJ2-3, with D tentatively TRBD2 (6 bases). CDR1 and CDR2 from the germline V gene are DFQATT and SNEGSKA (reference sequence). Between the trimmed V and J ends, which lost 3 bases and 0 bases, there was a span of 22 bases. The CDR3 loop spans 18 amino acids. CDR3 bases: TGCAGTGCTAGTACCATTTCTTCAGGGAGGCCTAGCACAGATACGCAGTATTTT. It codes for CSASTISSGRPSTDTQYF.

The chain recombines TRBV25-1 with TRBJ2-3; a weak D match, TRBD1 (5 bases). The germline V and J ends were trimmed by 5 bases and 2 bases, with 8 bases remaining between them. The CDR3 totals 13 residues. Germline CDR1 reads MGHDK; CDR2 reads SYGVNS. The CDR3 DNA reads as TGTGCCAGCAGTTCACAGGACACAGATACGCAGTATTTT. Protein product: CASSSQDTDTQYF. The variable domain in full, completed from reference TRBV25-1 and TRBJ2-3, reads EADIYQTPRYLVIGTGKKITLECSQTMGHDKMYWYQQDPGMELHLIHYSYGVNSTEKGDLSSESTVSRIRTEHFPLTLESARPSHTSQYLCASSSQDTDTQYFGPGTRLTVL.

This clonotype was counted between two and nine times. The CDR3 nucleotides are TGTGCCAGCTCTAAAGAGGGGACCGGGGAGCTGTTTTTT. Translation gives CASSKEGTGELFF. The V and J genes are TRBV12-3 or TRBV12-4 and TRBJ2-2; D tentatively reads TRBD1 or TRBD2 (5 bases each). Trimming removed 8 bases at V and 5 bases at J, with 12 bases between. This CDR3 comprises 13 residues.

The chain carries TRBV7-9 and TRBJ2-5; the D is unclear. V dropped 2 bases and J dropped 5 bases, with 9 bases sitting between them. Germline loops: CDR1 SEHNR, CDR2 FQNEAQ (reference sequence). The CDR3 length is 13 residues. DNA for the CDR3: TGTGCCAGCAGCTTAACCGGGTCCGAGACCCAGTACTTC. Translation gives CASSLTGSETQYF.

The genes are TRBV29-1 and TRBJ2-3; D might be TRBD1 or TRBD2, each matching 5 bases. Germline values: CDR1 SQVTM, CDR2 ANQGSEA. The CDR3 loop spans 12 amino acids. V lost 6 bases, J lost 10 bases, and 17 bases lay in between. The CDR3 reads CSVARGAPAQYF. In nucleotides, the CDR3 is TGCAGCGTGGCCCGGGGCGCACCCGCGCAGTATTTT.

This clonotype was seen more than once but under ten times. CDR3 in amino acids: CASSGLRGREQFF. In nucleotides, the CDR3 is TGCGCCAGCAGCGGCCTCAGGGGGCGGGAGCAGTTCTTC. The V call is TRBV5-1, the J call TRBJ2-1, with 8 nucleotides matching TRBD1. The CDR3 runs 13 residues. Looked up from germline, CDR1 is SGHRS and CDR2 is YFSETQ. V lost 4 bases and J lost 10; bases outside the gene matches: 7.

The chain links TRBV20-1 to TRBJ2-7; tentative D call: TRBD2 (6 bases). CDR1 and CDR2 from the germline V gene are DFQATT and SNEGSKA (reference sequence). V lost 3 bases and J lost 3, with 12 bases in between. The CDR3 loop spans 13 amino acids. CDR3 region: CSASGRGLYEQYF. Written as DNA, the CDR3 is TGCAGTGCTAGTGGGCGGGGCCTCTACGAGCAGTACTTC.

This chain links TRBV10-3 with TRBJ1-5, with no clear D. V lost 4 bases to trimming and J lost 11 bases, with 15 bases between them. Germline V gives CDR1 ENHRY, CDR2 SYGVKD. This CDR3 has 13 amino acids. In DNA form, the CDR3 reads TGTGCCATCAGTGCTGGCCCAGGCGGGTCCCAGCATTTT. Amino acids: CAISAGPGGSQHF.

This clonotype was observed a handful of times. This chain uses TRBV12-3 or TRBV12-4 with TRBJ2-3; 10 positions match TRBD2. J gave up 3 bases and V 5 bases, and 8 bases lay outside the gene matches. The CDR3 has 16 amino acids. The CDR3 protein is CASSPRLAGLTDTQYF. DNA of the CDR3: TGTGCCAGCAGTCCCCGACTAGCGGGCTTGACAGATACGCAGTATTTT.

This CDR3 reads CASSLGGLAGVGITGELFF. CDR3 nucleotides: TGTGCCAGCAGCTTGGGTGGACTAGCGGGAGTAGGGATCACCGGGGAGCTGTTTTTT. This chain connects TRBV5-4 to TRBJ2-2, with 13 bases lining up with TRBD2. CDR1 is SGHNT, CDR2 YYREEE, per germline (reference sequence). The CDR3 is 19 amino acids. J gave up 4 bases and V 0 bases, and 9 bases lay outside the gene matches.

This rearrangement joins TRBV3-1 to TRBJ2-3; D is possibly TRBD1 (5 bases). The V gene lost 10 bases and the J gene lost 2 bases, with 13 bases spanning the gap. Germline V gene lookup returns CDR1 LGHDT and CDR2 YNNKEL (reference sequence). This CDR3 has 13 amino acids. For the CDR3, the DNA is TGTGCCACGTCAGGGTACTCCACAGATACGCAGTATTTT. This encodes CATSGYSTDTQYF.

The chain carries TRBV24-1 and TRBJ2-1; maybe TRBD1 (6 bases). This CDR3 comprises 15 residues. V was cut by 5 bases and J by 5 bases, with 15 bases left in between. Germline loops: CDR1 KGHDR, CDR2 SFDVKD. CDR3 nucleotide sequence: TGTGCCACCAGTGCTCGGACAGTACAGAACAATGAGCAGTTCTTC. It yields the protein CATSARTVQNNEQFF.

V is TRBV20-1 and J is TRBJ2-5; D unclear. Germline CDR1 DFQATT, CDR2 SNEGSKA (reference sequence). The ends were cut back, 7 bases at V and 5 bases at J, with 11 bases in the middle. The CDR3 contains 11 residues. The CDR3 here is CSVGFLETQYF. The CDR3 DNA is TGCAGTGTAGGGTTTTTGGAGACCCAGTACTTC.

This clonotype occurred many times. The DNA for the CDR3 is TGTGCCAGCAACTCGCGCGCCGAAGCTTTCTTT. The encoded protein is CASNSRAEAFF. This chain links TRBV6-2 or TRBV6-3 with TRBJ1-1; D is undetermined. The CDR3 totals 11 residues. V lost 7 bases and J 8 bases, leaving 11 bases between the germline ends. Germline lookup yields CDR1 MNHEY and CDR2 SVGEGT.

This clonotype was counted once. The chain is built from TRBV7-9 and TRBJ2-2, with 11 bases aligning to TRBD2. This CDR3 comprises 16 residues. Looked up from germline, CDR1 is SEHNR and CDR2 is FQNEAQ (reference sequence). V shed 6 bases and J 7 bases; nucleotides not matched to a gene: 10. CDR3 residues: CASSYGTSGISGELFF. In DNA, the CDR3 is TGTGCCAGCAGTTACGGGACTAGCGGTATTAGCGGGGAGCTGTTTTTT.

This clonotype was observed a few times. The chain recombines TRBV2 with TRBJ1-2; D gene unclear. This CDR3 is built from 12 residues. Trimming removed 5 bases at V and 2 bases at J, with 6 bases between. Germline-derived CDR1 and CDR2 are SNHLY and FYNNEI. CDR3 in amino acids: CASSPYNYGYTF. CDR3 coding DNA: TGTGCCAGCAGTCCGTACAACTATGGCTACACCTTC.

The V and J genes are TRBV12-3 or TRBV12-4 and TRBJ2-7; 8 bases align to TRBD2. The CDR3 contains 13 residues. The CDR3 here is CEVAGLSSYEQYF. The CDR3, as DNA: TGTGAGGTAGCGGGACTTTCCTCCTACGAGCAGTACTTC.

The V call is TRBV6-1, the J call TRBJ1-2, with D possibly matching TRBD1 (6 bases). CDR1 and CDR2 (germline): MNHNS, SASEGT. This CDR3 region has 16 residues. V was clipped by 4 bases and J by 5 bases, with 20 bases between them. This chain's CDR3 is CASSAYRVTAQYGYTF. The CDR3 bases are TGTGCCAGCAGTGCCTACAGGGTAACGGCTCAGTATGGCTACACCTTC.

The chain has TRBV6-1 and TRBJ2-7, with D perhaps assigned TRBD1 or TRBD2 (5 bases each). The germline CDR1 and CDR2 sequences are MNHNS and SASEGT. This CDR3 contains 14 residues. V shed 5 bases and J shed 2 bases, with 13 bases lying between them. The CDR3 DNA sequence: TGTGCCAGCAGTAGCCGGGACGGAGCCTACGAGCAGTACTTC. This sequence encodes CASSSRDGAYEQYF.